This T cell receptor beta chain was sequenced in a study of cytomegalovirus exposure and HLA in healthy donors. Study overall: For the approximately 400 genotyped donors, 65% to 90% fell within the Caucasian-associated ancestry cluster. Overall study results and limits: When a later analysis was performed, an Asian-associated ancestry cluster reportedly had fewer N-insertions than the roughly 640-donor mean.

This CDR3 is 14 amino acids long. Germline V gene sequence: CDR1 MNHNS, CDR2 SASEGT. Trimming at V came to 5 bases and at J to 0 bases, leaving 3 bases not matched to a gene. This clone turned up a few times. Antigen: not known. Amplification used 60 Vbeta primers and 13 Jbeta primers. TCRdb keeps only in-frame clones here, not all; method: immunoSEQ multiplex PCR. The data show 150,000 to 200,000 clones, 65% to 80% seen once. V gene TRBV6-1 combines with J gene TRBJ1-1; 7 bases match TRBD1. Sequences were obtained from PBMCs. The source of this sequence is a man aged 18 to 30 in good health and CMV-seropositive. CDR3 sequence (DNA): TGTGCCAGCAGTAGGGACAGAATGAACACTGAAGCTTTCTTT. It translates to CASSRDRMNTEAFF.